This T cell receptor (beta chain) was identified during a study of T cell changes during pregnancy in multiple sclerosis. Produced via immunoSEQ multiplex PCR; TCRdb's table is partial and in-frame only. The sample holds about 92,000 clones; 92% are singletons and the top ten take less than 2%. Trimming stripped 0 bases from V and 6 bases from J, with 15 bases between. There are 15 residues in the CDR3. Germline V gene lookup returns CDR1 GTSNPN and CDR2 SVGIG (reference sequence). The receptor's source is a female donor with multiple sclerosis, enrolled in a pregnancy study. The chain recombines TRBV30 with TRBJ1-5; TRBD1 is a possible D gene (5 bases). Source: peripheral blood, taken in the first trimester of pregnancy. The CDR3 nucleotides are TGTGCCTGGAGTGTACCCGGGGGTGGAGGTCAGCCCCAGCATTTT. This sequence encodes CAWSVPGGGGQPQHF.